This T cell receptor beta chain comes out of a study of T cell repertoires in cytomegalovirus infection. CDR1 is SEHNR, CDR2 FQNEAQ, per germline (reference sequence). Trimming removed 3 bases at V and 3 bases at J, with 8 bases between. The CDR3 is made up of 13 amino acids. For this clonotype: Its specificity is not known.

TCRdb called the reads again in MiXCR, with one record for every CDR3 protein. Among about 480,000 distinct CDR3 sequences, around 35% were seen once, and the ten largest hold 15% to 20%. The sequence derives from a human donor in good health (CMV status not recorded). Some clones in this sample may be carry-over from other donors' samples. The chain employs TRBV7-9 and TRBJ1-1; D uncertain. Sequencing used cultured PBMCs, obtained from culture after CMV antigen stimulation. The CDR3 nucleotides are TGTGCCAGCAGCTTTCGAACGGACACTGAAGCTTTCTTT. It specifies CASSFRTDTEAFF.